A single TCR beta chain is shown here with its context. Its antigen remains unidentified. Assaying covered about 99,000 TCR templates per sample. TCRdb keeps only in-frame clones here, not all; method: immunoSEQ multiplex PCR. The sample lists roughly 92,000 clones, just under 95% occurring once. These data belong to a study of siplizumab effects on memory and regulatory T cells. Study findings and constraints: Siplizumab, the agent tested, significantly reduced alloreactive sequences traceable to unstimulated CD4+ memory cells. The naive T cell population seemed more diverse than memory cells and seemed a major contributor to the alloresponse. Suppressive function of proliferating Tregs from siplizumab cultures was not confirmed.

Trimming removed 3 bases at V and 8 bases at J, with 15 bases between. The CDR3 totals 14 residues. CDR1 is LNHDA, CDR2 SQIVND, per germline (reference sequence). This TCR was recovered from a human donor in good health. The chain recombines TRBV19 with TRBJ2-3, with a tentative D call TRBD2 (5 bases). Source material: non-Treg CD4+ T cells sorted from blood. CDR3 residues: CASSIMGGRATQYF. In DNA form, the CDR3 reads TGTGCCAGTAGTATTATGGGTGGGCGGGCTACGCAGTATTTT. Full variable domain (rest looked up from reference TRBV19 and TRBJ2-3): DGGITQSPKYLFRKEGQNVTLSCEQNLNHDAMYWYRQDPGQGLRLIYYSQIVNDFQKGDIAEGYSVSREKKESFPLTVTSAQKNPTAFYLCASSIMGGRATQYFGPGTRLTVL.